The 10 T cell receptor beta chains below come from one sample, sequenced in a study of Graves' ophthalmopathy and Graves' hyperthyroidism. CDR3 regions of TCR beta were amplified from RNA transcripts. In the first round, RT-PCR was carried out with HTBI primers, and a multiplex PCR formed the second round. One entry per CDR3 protein, called by TCRdb with MiXCR from the multiplex PCR reads. This sample has roughly 410,000 distinct CDR3 sequences, with approximately 15% found just once. Sequenced sample: peripheral blood. These receptors were collected from a woman aged 18-29 years with stable Graves' hyperthyroidism.

This clonotype was seen many times. The chain employs TRBV6-2 or TRBV6-3 and TRBJ2-2; a possible D gene is TRBD2 (5 bases). CDR3 size: 14 residues. Trimming pared 4 bases from V and 5 bases from J, leaving 11 bases between. CDR1 and CDR2 (germline): MNHEY, SVGEGT. CDR3 sequence (DNA): TGTGCCAGCAGTTCACGGGGAGAAACCGGGGAGCTGTTTTTT. This codes for CASSSRGETGELFF.

This clonotype was seen more than once but under ten times. This rearrangement joins TRBV7-2 to TRBJ1-5; no clear D gene. The CDR3 runs to 15 residues. V was shortened by 3 bases and J by 6 bases, with 15 bases between the two germline ends. Germline values: CDR1 SGHTA, CDR2 FQGNSA. The DNA for the CDR3 is TGTGCCAGCAGCTTTTTATTCTTGCCCAGTCAGCCCCAGCATTTT. Protein product: CASSFLFLPSQPQHF.

This clonotype was detected a few times. The chain links TRBV6-1 to TRBJ2-7; D is unresolved. The CDR3 consists of 14 residues. Per germline, CDR1 MNHNS and CDR2 SASEGT. V gave up 2 bases and J gave up 7 bases, with 15 bases separating them. CDR3 DNA sequence: TGTGCCAGCAGTGAACAACACCTCCTGGGGGAGCAGTACTTC. Translation gives CASSEQHLLGEQYF.

The chain has TRBV12-3 or TRBV12-4 and TRBJ1-1; TRBD1 aligns across 8 bases. V shed 8 bases and J 0 bases; nucleotides not matched to a gene: 5. The CDR3 runs 14 residues. The CDR3, as DNA: TGTGCCAGCGGCCGGACAGGGATGAACACTGAAGCTTTCTTT. Protein: CASGRTGMNTEAFF.

Notes on this clonotype: The junction departs from germline at one end; a sequencing error may be responsible. The chain combines TRBV7-2 with TRBJ1-6; 10 bases align to TRBD1. CDR1 is SGHTA, CDR2 FQGNSA, per germline. This CDR3 is 15 amino acids long. In nucleotides, the CDR3 is TGTGCCAGCAGCTTAGACGGGACAGGGGATTCACACCTCCACTTT. It translates to CASSLDGTGDSHLHF.

Many counts were recorded for this clonotype. This chain connects TRBV7-6 to TRBJ1-6, with 7 nucleotides matching TRBD1. CDR3 length: 16 amino acids. The V and J ends lost 6 bases and 7 bases, in that order; junction bases with no gene match: 12. In germline, CDR1 is SGHVS, CDR2 FNYEAQ. The CDR3: CASSPAHGTANSPLHF. The CDR3 DNA follows: TGTGCCAGCAGTCCGGCGCACGGGACAGCAAATTCACCCCTCCACTTT.

This clonotype was seen more than once but under ten times. V usage is TRBV20-1 and J usage is TRBJ2-7; the D gene could be TRBD1 or TRBD2 (5 bases each). The CDR3 has 13 amino acids. V was cut by 8 bases and J by 2 bases, with 16 bases left in between. Per germline, CDR1 DFQATT and CDR2 SNEGSKA (reference sequence). Written as DNA, the CDR3 is TGCAGTACCTTAGCGCAGGGTACCTACGAGCAGTACTTC. Translation: CSTLAQGTYEQYF.

This clonotype was seen ten or more times. The chain uses TRBV5-1 and TRBJ2-2; 8 nucleotides match TRBD2. The germline gives CDR1 SGHRS, CDR2 YFSETQ. With V trimmed by 3 bases and J by 5 bases, 12 bases remained unmatched. The CDR3 spans 17 residues. The CDR3 spells CASSSLRAGVGTGELFF. The DNA of the CDR3 is TGCGCCAGCAGCTCTCTCCGAGCGGGGGTCGGTACCGGGGAGCTGTTTTTT.

This clonotype was recorded many times. This chain connects TRBV4-2 to TRBJ1-1; unclear D gene. From germline, CDR1 is LGHNA and CDR2 YNFKEQ. There are 16 residues in the CDR3. The V gene lost 4 bases and the J gene lost 0 bases, with 15 bases spanning the gap. The DNA for the CDR3 is TGTGCCAGCAGCCCCCGCAGGAATGATATGAACACTGAAGCTTTCTTT. It yields the protein CASSPRRNDMNTEAFF.

This clonotype was observed at least ten times. The chain uses TRBV6-2 or TRBV6-3 and TRBJ2-7, with D possibly being TRBD1 (6 bases). Germline values: CDR1 MNHEY, CDR2 SVGEGT. V was trimmed by 2 bases and J by 3 bases, leaving 17 bases between them. This CDR3 is 16 amino acids long. The CDR3 sequence: CASSYKVDSPFYEQYF. In DNA, the CDR3 is TGTGCCAGCAGTTACAAGGTGGACAGTCCTTTCTACGAGCAGTACTTC.